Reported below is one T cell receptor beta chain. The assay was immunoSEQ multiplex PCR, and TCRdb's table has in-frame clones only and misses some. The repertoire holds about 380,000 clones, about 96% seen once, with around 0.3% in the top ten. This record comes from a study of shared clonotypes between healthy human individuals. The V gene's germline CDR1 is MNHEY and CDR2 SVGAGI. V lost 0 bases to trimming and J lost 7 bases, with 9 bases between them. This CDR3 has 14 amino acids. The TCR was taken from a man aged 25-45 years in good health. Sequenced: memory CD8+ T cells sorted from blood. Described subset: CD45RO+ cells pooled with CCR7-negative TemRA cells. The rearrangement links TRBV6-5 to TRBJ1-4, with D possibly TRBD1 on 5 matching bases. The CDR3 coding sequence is TGTGCCAGCAGTTACTCGGGACTTCGTGAAAAACTGTTTTTT. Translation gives CASSYSGLREKLFF.